The clone carrying this T cell receptor (beta chain) showed up just a few times. The antigen is unknown. The data belong to a study of early T cells in non-severe SARS-CoV-2 infection. As for the study in general: Chains were not paired, and sequencing was done on bulk RNA from unsorted whole blood. Study results and limitations: Reliance on VDJdb matching favored anti-spike CD8 responses; private and CD4 specificities were missed.

CDR1 and CDR2 from the germline V gene are MGHRA and YSYEKL. This CDR3 spans 17 amino acids. Trimming cost V 1 base and J 10 bases, with 25 bases left between them. TCRdb itself ran the 5' RACE reads through MiXCR, one entry per CDR3 protein. This repertoire shows about 92,000 distinct CDR3 sequences, around 15% found once; its top ten account for roughly 7%. The V and J genes are TRBV4-1 and TRBJ1-1; D might be TRBD1 (6 bases). The clonotype was recovered from an adult who was a healthcare worker with PCR-confirmed SARS-CoV-2 infection or an uninfected control (not recorded which). Sequenced: whole blood. CDR3 amino acids: CASSQVGSQGGGPRAFF. CDR3 DNA: TGCGCCAGCAGCCAAGTCGGCTCACAGGGTGGGGGCCCTCGAGCTTTCTTT.